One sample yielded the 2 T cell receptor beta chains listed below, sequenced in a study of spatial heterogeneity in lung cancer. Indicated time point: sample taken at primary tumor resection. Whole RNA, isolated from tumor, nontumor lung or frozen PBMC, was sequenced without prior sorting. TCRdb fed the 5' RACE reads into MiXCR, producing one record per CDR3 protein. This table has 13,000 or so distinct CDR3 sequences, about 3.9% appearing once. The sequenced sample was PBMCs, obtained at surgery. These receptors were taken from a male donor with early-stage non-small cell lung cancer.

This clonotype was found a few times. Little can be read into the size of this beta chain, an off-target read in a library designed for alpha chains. CDR3 residues: CAGTTGNNEKLFF. CDR3 nucleotides: TGTGCCGGTACGACAGGAAATAATGAAAAACTGTTTTTT. V and J are TRBV6-1 and TRBJ1-4; D might be TRBD1 (6 bases). The V gene lost 11 bases and the J gene lost 4 bases, with 14 bases spanning the gap. The CDR3 has 13 amino acids. Germline values: CDR1 MNHNS, CDR2 SASEGT.

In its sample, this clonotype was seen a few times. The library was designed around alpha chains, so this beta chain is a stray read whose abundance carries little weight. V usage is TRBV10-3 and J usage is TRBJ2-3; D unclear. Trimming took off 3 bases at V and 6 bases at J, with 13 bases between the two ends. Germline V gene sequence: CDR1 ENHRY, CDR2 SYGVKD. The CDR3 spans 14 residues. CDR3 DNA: TGTGCCATCAGTGACAGCAGTGGATCGGATACGCAGTATTTT. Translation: CAISDSSGSDTQYF.